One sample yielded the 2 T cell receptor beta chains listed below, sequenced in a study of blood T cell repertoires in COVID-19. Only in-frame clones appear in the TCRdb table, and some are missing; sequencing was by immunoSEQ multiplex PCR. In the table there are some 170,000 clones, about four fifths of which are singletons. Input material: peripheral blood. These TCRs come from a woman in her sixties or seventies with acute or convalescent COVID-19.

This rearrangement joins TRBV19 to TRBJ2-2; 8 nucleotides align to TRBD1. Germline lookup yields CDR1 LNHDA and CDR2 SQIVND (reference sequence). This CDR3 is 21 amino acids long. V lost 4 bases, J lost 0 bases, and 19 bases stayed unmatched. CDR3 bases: TGTGCCAGTAGTACGGGACAGGACATGTATGTGTCGGGCTCGAACACCGGGGAGCTGTTTTTT. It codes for CASSTGQDMYVSGSNTGELFF. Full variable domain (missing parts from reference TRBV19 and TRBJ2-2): DGGITQSPKYLFRKEGQNVTLSCEQNLNHDAMYWYRQDPGQGLRLIYYSQIVNDFQKGDIAEGYSVSREKKESFPLTVTSAQKNPTAFYLCASSTGQDMYVSGSNTGELFFGEGSRLTVL.

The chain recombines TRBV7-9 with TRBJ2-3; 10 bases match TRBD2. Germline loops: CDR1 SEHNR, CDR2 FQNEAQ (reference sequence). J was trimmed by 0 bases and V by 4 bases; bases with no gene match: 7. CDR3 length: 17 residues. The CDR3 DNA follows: TGTGCCAGCAGCTCCCGCACTAGCGGGGTGAGCACAGATACGCAGTATTTT. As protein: CASSSRTSGVSTDTQYF.